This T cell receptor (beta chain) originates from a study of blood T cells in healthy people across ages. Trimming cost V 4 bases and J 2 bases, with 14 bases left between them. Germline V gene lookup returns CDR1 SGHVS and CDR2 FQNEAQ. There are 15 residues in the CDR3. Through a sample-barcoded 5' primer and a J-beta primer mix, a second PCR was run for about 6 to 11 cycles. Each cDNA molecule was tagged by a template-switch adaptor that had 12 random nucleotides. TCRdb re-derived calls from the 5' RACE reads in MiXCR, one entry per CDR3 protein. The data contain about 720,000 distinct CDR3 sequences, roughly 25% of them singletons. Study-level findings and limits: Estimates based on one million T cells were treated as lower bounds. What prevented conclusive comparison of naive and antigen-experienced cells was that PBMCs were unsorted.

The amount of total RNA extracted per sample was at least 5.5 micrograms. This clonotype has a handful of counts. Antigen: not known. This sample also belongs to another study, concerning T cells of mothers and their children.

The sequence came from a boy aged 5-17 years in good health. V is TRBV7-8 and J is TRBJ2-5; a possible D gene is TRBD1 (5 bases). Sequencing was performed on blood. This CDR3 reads CASSSIPGLQETQYF. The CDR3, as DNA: TGTGCCAGCAGCTCGATCCCAGGGCTTCAAGAGACCCAGTACTTC.